This is a list of T cell receptor beta chains from one sample in a study of T cell responses to AZD1222 COVID-19 vaccine. Some clones are missing from TCRdb's copy, which holds only in-frame ones; the method was immunoSEQ multiplex PCR. Seen in this sample are some 150,000 clones; the ten most common clones hold over 2%. What was sequenced was peripheral blood. The receptors stem from an adult in good health. Both conserved end residues are part of each CDR3. A D gene is named only where the DNA matches it firmly.

d_call,j_call,v_call,cdr3_nt,cdr3_aa
TRBD1,TRBJ2-7,TRBV7-3,TGTGCCAGCAGCTCCCGCTCGGGACAGGGCTACGAGCAGTACTTC,CASSSRSGQGYEQYF
TRBD1,TRBJ2-7,TRBV4-1,TGCGCCAGCAGCCAAGCGGGGACAGGAACGAACGAGCAGTACTTC,CASSQAGTGTNEQYF
NA,TRBJ1-2,TRBV28,TGTGCCAGCGGGAGGGCGAGATATGGCTACACCTTC,CASGRARYGYTF
NA,TRBJ1-1,TRBV30,TGTGCCTGGAATGGGGGCGCGGGCACTGAAGCTTTCTTT,CAWNGGAGTEAFF
TRBD1,TRBJ1-5,TRBV2,TGTGCCAGCAGTTTCAGACAGGGAGGTCAGCCCCAGCATTTT,CASSFRQGGQPQHF
TRBD2,TRBJ2-5,TRBV6-1,TGTGCCAGCAGTGAGACCCAAGGTGGCGGGGGGACACAAGAGACCCAGTACTTC,CASSETQGGGGTQETQYF
NA,TRBJ2-7,TRBV6-6,TGTGCCAGCAGTTTCGGAAGCTCCTACGAGCAGTACTTC,CASSFGSSYEQYF
NA,TRBJ1-5,TRBV6-1,TGTGCCAGCAGTGAAGGCAGCAATCAGCCCCAGCATTTT,CASSEGSNQPQHF
NA,TRBJ1-1,TRBV19,TGTGCCAGTAGTATGACCGGGTATACTGAAGCTTTCTTT,CASSMTGYTEAFF
NA,TRBJ2-1,TRBV5-1,TGCGCCAGCAGCTGGGGAGGGGGTGGAGGACACCGGTTCTTC,CASSWGGGGGHRFF
NA,TRBJ1-1,TRBV2,TGTGCCAGCAGCCTATCGGGACGGAACGAAGCTTTCTTT,CASSLSGRNEAFF
NA,TRBJ1-4,TRBV29-1,TGCAGCGTTGAACCCCAGGATGAAAAACTGTTTTTT,CSVEPQDEKLFF
NA,TRBJ1-4,TRBV6-1,TGTGCCAGCAGTGAATTCCTCCCGGGAACAAATGAAAAACTGTTTTTT,CASSEFLPGTNEKLFF
NA,TRBJ1-1,TRBV7-2,TGTGCCAGCAGCATAGCCCATTCGGGGTACACTGAAGCTTTCTTT,CASSIAHSGYTEAFF
NA,TRBJ2-1,TRBV29-1,TGCAGCGTTCAGGGGGGGGTCTACAATGAGCAGTTCTTC,CSVQGGVYNEQFF
NA,TRBJ2-2,TRBV10-1,TGCGCCAGCAGTCCTCCGAACACCGGGGAGCTGTTTTTT,CASSPPNTGELFF
NA,TRBJ1-1,TRBV7-3,TGTGCCAGCAGCTTAAATGCAGGTACGAACACTGAAGCTTTCTTT,CASSLNAGTNTEAFF
NA,TRBJ2-1,TRBV4-1,TGCGCCAGCAGCCAAGATGTGGGGGGCTCCTACAATGAGCAGTTCTTC,CASSQDVGGSYNEQFF
NA,TRBJ1-1,TRBV18,TGTGCCAGCTCACCCTATGGCACTGAAGCTTTCTTT,CASSPYGTEAFF
TRBD2,TRBJ2-3,TRBV6-2/TRBV6-3,TGTGCCAGCATCCCAGCGGGGGGGGTCCCCACAGATACGCAGTATTTT,CASIPAGGVPTDTQYF
TRBD1,TRBJ2-3,TRBV9,TGTGCCAGCGGACAGGGTGGAGATACGCAGTATTTT,CASGQGGDTQYF
NA,TRBJ2-2,TRBV27,TGTGCCAGCAGTCCCGCAGCGGGGACAGCGAACACCGGGGAGCTGTTTTTT,CASSPAAGTANTGELFF
NA,TRBJ1-5,TRBV12-3/TRBV12-4,TGTGCCAGCAGTCTAACAGGAAATCAGCCCCAGCATTTT,CASSLTGNQPQHF
NA,TRBJ1-2,TRBV30,TGTGCCTGGAGGGACCTCGTAGGCACCAACTATGGCTACACCTTC,CAWRDLVGTNYGYTF
NA,TRBJ1-5,TRBV19,TGTGCCAGTAGTATTACGGTGAATGGCAATCAGCCCCAGCATTTT,CASSITVNGNQPQHF
NA,TRBJ1-5,TRBV19,TGTGCCAGTAGTATGGGAGGATTGGGTAATCAGCCCCAGCATTTT,CASSMGGLGNQPQHF
TRBD1,TRBJ1-2,TRBV12-5,TGTGCTAGTGGTTCGGACAGGTTTTGGGAAAAAGCGAACTATGGCTACACCTTC,CASGSDRFWEKANYGYTF
TRBD1,TRBJ2-5,TRBV18,TGTGCCAGCTCACAAGGACAGGGGTGGGAGACCCAGTACTTC,CASSQGQGWETQYF